These 13 T cell receptor beta chains were all obtained from the same sample, sequenced in a study of technical replicates of blood from four donors. Generated by immunoSEQ multiplex PCR, the TCRdb table keeps only in-frame clones and is missing some. Of some 80,000 clones listed, about 96% are singletons. The specimen was T cells isolated from PBMCs. Receptor source: a human donor in good health.

The table lists this clone with a count of one. The chain recombines TRBV28 with TRBJ2-7; 16 nucleotides match TRBD2. Germline CDR1 is MDHEN and CDR2 is SYDVKM. The trim removed 8 bases at V and 3 bases at J, leaving 4 bases unmatched. The CDR3 length is 15 residues. In DNA, the CDR3 is TGTGCCAGCGGGGGGACTAGCGGGAGGGACTACGAGCAGTACTTC. This sequence encodes CASGGTSGRDYEQYF. The full variable domain, with the rest looked up from reference TRBV28 and TRBJ2-7, is DVKVTQSSRYLVKRTGEKVFLECVQDMDHENMFWYRQDPGLGLRLIYFSYDVKMKEKGDIPEGYSVSREKKERFSLILESASTNQTSMYLCASGGTSGRDYEQYFGPGTRLTVT.

The chain links TRBV11-3 to TRBJ2-7, with 8 bases that match TRBD2. CDR1 is SGHNT, CDR2 YENEEA, per germline. Trimming cost V 5 bases and J 5 bases; bases outside gene matches: 11. CDR3 length: 15 residues. The CDR3 region has the DNA TGTGCCAGCAGCCTCTCGGGGGGGAGTTCCCACGAGCAGTACTTC. Its protein is CASSLSGGSSHEQYF.

V gene TRBV7-2 combines with J gene TRBJ2-1; D may be TRBD2 (5 bases). The CDR3 contains 15 residues. V was clipped by 7 bases and J by 3 bases, with 16 bases between them. In germline, CDR1 is SGHTA, CDR2 FQGNSA. CDR3 coding DNA: TGTGCCAGCAACGACCCCGAGGGTATCTACAATGAGCAGTTCTTC. This codes for CASNDPEGIYNEQFF.

In DNA, the CDR3 is TGTGCCAGCAGCCTCATCAGGGCTGAAGCTTTCTTT. Residues: CASSLIRAEAFF. The chain is built from TRBV13 and TRBJ1-1; the D gene is possibly TRBD1 (5 bases). Trimming left V 5 bases short and J 6 bases short, with 10 bases between. Looked up from germline, CDR1 is PRHDT and CDR2 is FYEKMQ (reference sequence). The CDR3 consists of 12 residues.

The chain joins TRBV21-1 to TRBJ2-7; the table calls TRBD2, which could not be checked here. TRBV21-1 is a pseudogene. This CDR3 is 16 amino acids long. CDR3 amino acids: CASSKAEILVGKEQYF. The CDR3 DNA reads as TGTGCCAGCAGCAAAGCCGAAATACTAGTGGGAAAAGAGCAGTACTTC.

This chain connects TRBV9 to TRBJ1-2; tentative D call: TRBD1 (6 bases). This CDR3 has 15 amino acids. Per the germline V gene, CDR1 is SGDLS and CDR2 is YYNGEE. V lost 3 bases, J lost 0 bases, and 12 bases lay in between. This CDR3 is CASSEGGEPNYGYTF. Here the CDR3 DNA reads TGTGCCAGCAGCGAGGGGGGGGAGCCTAACTATGGCTACACCTTC.

The chain is built from TRBV7-3 and TRBJ2-5; TRBD2 is a possible D gene (6 bases). The length of the CDR3 is 14 residues. Germline CDR1 is SGHTA and CDR2 is FQGTGA. The ends were cut back, 4 bases at V and 0 bases at J, with 9 bases in the middle. DNA for the CDR3: TGTGCCAGCAGCTGTCGGGACTACCAAGAGACCCAGTACTTC. It codes for CASSCRDYQETQYF.

The V gene is TRBV10-3, the J gene TRBJ1-4, with 7 nucleotides matching TRBD1. V was pared by 2 bases and J by 7 bases, with 4 bases of the junction left unmatched. The CDR3 is made up of 14 amino acids. Germline V gene sequence: CDR1 ENHRY, CDR2 SYGVKD. DNA of the CDR3: TGTGCCATCAGTGAGGCAGGGGGAGTTGAAAAACTGTTTTTT. Its protein product is CAISEAGGVEKLFF.

V and J are TRBV5-1 and TRBJ1-1, with no clear D. Germline assignment: CDR1 SGHRS and CDR2 YFSETQ. The CDR3 runs to 13 residues. The ends were cut back, 1 base at V and 1 base at J, with 5 bases in the middle. CDR3 DNA: TGCGCCAGCAGCTTGAACAGGAACACTGAAGCTTTCTTT. It specifies CASSLNRNTEAFF.

This chain links TRBV7-8 with TRBJ1-4; a weak D match, TRBD1 (6 bases). V lost 5 bases and J 1 base, leaving 14 bases between the germline ends. The germline gives CDR1 SGHVS, CDR2 FQNEAQ. This CDR3 contains 16 residues. The CDR3 spells CASSLLNRETNEKLFF. The CDR3, as DNA: TGTGCCAGCAGCCTCCTCAACAGGGAAACTAATGAAAAACTGTTTTTT.

This chain links TRBV7-9 with TRBJ1-1; D ambiguous. Deletions cut 5 bases from V and 8 bases from J, with 9 bases between. In germline, CDR1 is SEHNR, CDR2 FQNEAQ (reference sequence). This CDR3 spans 11 amino acids. The CDR3 coding sequence is TGTGCCAGCAGCATGTCTTTGGAAGCTTTCTTT. It specifies CASSMSLEAFF.

The chain links TRBV7-3 to TRBJ2-1, with 7 bases identical to TRBD2. J gave up 0 bases and V 5 bases, and 4 bases lay outside the gene matches. Germline V lookup: CDR1 SGHTA, CDR2 FQGTGA. The CDR3 extends over 15 amino acids. CDR3 bases: TGTGCCAGCAGCCTAATAGCGGGCTCCTACAATGAGCAGTTCTTC. Protein product: CASSLIAGSYNEQFF.

This chain links TRBV4-1 with TRBJ2-5; TRBD2 matches 13 bases. The V gene's germline CDR1 is MGHRA and CDR2 YSYEKL. The CDR3 spans 19 residues. V dropped 0 bases and J dropped 3; count of bases not matched to a gene: 10. Here the CDR3 reads CASSQDPGLAGATKETQYF. The CDR3 DNA reads TGCGCCAGCAGCCAAGATCCTGGACTAGCGGGAGCGACCAAAGAGACCCAGTACTTC.